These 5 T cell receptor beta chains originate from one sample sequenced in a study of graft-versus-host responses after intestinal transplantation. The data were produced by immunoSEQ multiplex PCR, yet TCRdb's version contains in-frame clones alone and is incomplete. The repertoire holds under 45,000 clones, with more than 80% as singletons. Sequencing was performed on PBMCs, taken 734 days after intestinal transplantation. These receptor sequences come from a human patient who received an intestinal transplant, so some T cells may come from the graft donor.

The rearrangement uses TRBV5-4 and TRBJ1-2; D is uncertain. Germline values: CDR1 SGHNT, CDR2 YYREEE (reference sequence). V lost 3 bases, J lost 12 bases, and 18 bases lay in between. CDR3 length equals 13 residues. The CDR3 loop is CASSSDALDRHTF. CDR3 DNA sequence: TGTGCCAGCAGCTCCGATGCCTTGGACCGTCACACCTTC.

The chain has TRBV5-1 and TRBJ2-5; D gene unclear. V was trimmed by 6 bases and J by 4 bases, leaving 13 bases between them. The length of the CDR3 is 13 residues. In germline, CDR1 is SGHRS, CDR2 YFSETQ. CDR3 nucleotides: TGCGCCAGCAAGGTCGGCGGCCTAGAGACCCAGTACTTC. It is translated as CASKVGGLETQYF.

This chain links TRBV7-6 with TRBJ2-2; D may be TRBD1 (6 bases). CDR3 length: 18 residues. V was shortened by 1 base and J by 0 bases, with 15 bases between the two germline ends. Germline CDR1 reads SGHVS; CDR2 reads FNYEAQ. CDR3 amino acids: CASSLDPTTGANTGELFF. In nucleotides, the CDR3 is TGTGCCAGCAGCTTAGATCCCACGACAGGAGCGAACACCGGGGAGCTGTTTTTT.

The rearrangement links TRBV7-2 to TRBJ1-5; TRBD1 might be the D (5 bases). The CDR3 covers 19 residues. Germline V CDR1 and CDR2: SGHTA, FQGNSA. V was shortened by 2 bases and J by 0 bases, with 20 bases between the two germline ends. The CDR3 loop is CASSLSIWTTRNSNQPQHF. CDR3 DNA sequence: TGTGCCAGCAGCTTATCTATTTGGACAACCCGCAATAGCAATCAGCCCCAGCATTTT. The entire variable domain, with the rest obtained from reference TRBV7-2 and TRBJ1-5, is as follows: GAGVSQSPSNKVTEKGKDVELRCDPISGHTALYWYRQSLGQGLEFLIYFQGNSAPDKSGLPSDRFSAERTGGSVSTLTIQRTQQEDSAVYLCASSLSIWTTRNSNQPQHFGDGTRLSIL.

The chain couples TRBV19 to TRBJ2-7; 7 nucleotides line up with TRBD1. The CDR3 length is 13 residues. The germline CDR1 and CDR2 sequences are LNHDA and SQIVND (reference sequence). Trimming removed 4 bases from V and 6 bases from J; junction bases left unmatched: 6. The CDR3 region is CASSSTGALEQYF. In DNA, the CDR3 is TGTGCCAGTAGTAGTACAGGGGCACTCGAGCAGTACTTC.